This paragraph reports one T cell receptor beta chain. Per germline, CDR1 SQVTM and CDR2 ANQGSEA. V was pared by 6 bases and J by 5 bases, with 13 bases between. There are 13 residues in the CDR3. This record comes from a study of cytomegalovirus exposure and HLA in healthy donors. At the level of the study: A prior analysis found 117 million unique TCR beta sequences from around 200 million T cells.

PCR amplification relied on 60 Vbeta primers (plus 13 Jbeta primers). TCRdb's copy holds only in-frame clones and misses some; the assay was immunoSEQ multiplex PCR. The sample has some 70,000 clones. This chain links TRBV29-1 with TRBJ2-2, with a weak D call TRBD2 (6 bases). The sequence was collected from a man aged 35-49 years in good health and CMV-seronegative. The sample comprised PBMCs. The CDR3 DNA reads as TGCAGCGTCGGGGACTCGGTGACCGGGGAGCTGTTTTTT. This codes for CSVGDSVTGELFF.